The clone carrying this T cell receptor (beta chain) has at least ten counts. The data belong to a study of T cells in Graves' hyperthyroidism and ophthalmopathy. About the research overall: At initial diagnosis, before any treatment had begun, peripheral blood was obtained.

The cohort's ophthalmopathy patients, a group with duration under 3 months, had a Clinical Activity Score of at least 3 and a NOSPECS grade of at least 4. Germline loops: CDR1 SEHNR, CDR2 FQNEAQ (reference sequence). V was trimmed by 5 bases and J by 6 bases, leaving 14 bases between them. The CDR3 is 13 residues long. Researchers amplified the TCR beta CDR3 regions from RNA transcripts. Using the HTBI primer set, a first-round RT-PCR was run on the TCR CDR3. TCRdb used MiXCR to reprocess the multiplex PCR reads, holding one entry per CDR3 protein. The sample has around 610,000 distinct CDR3 sequences; roughly 15% are singletons.

The sequence was collected from a middle-aged woman with Graves' ophthalmopathy. The chain links TRBV7-9 to TRBJ2-7; D is unclear. The sequenced sample consisted of blood. CDR3 amino acids: CASSPSPGSEQYF. The CDR3 nucleotides read TGTGCCAGCAGCCCCTCCCCCGGGTCCGAGCAGTACTTC. Complete variable domain (other parts from reference TRBV7-9 and TRBJ2-7): DTGVSQNPRHKITKRGQNVTFRCDPISEHNRLYWYRQTLGQGPEFLTYFQNEAQLEKSRLLSDRFSAERPKGSFSTLEIQRTEQGDSAMYLCASSPSPGSEQYFGPGTRLTVT.